Sequencing of this TCR beta chain was carried out in a study of blood T cells in healthy people across ages. As regards this clonotype: Its matching antigen is unknown.

The individuals who served as donors were healthy Caucasians living in Russia, aged roughly 6 to 95. Next came a second PCR, run for about 7 to 11 cycles, which used a sample-barcoded 5' primer along with a J-beta primer mix. TCRdb processed the 5' RACE reads anew with MiXCR; each CDR3 protein has one entry. The sample consists of 600,000 to 850,000 distinct CDR3 sequences, about 25% of them appearing once. This CDR3 has 15 amino acids. The germline V gene has CDR1 SGHRS and CDR2 YFSETQ. J gave up 9 bases and V 2 bases, and 7 bases lay outside the gene matches. General observations from the study: Whereas aged donors had fewer naive CD4+ cells, long-lived donors had more of them and higher diversity.

These sequences were also reported in another study, on T cells of mothers and their children.

The sample comprised blood. The chain is built from TRBV5-1 and TRBJ2-2; 10 bases line up with TRBD2. This TCR derives from a boy between 10 and 17 years old in good health. The CDR3 DNA reads TGCGCCAGCAGCTTAACAACTAGCGGGGCCCGGGAGCTGTTTTTT. Amino acid sequence: CASSLTTSGARELFF. The complete variable domain, with remaining parts taken from reference TRBV5-1 and TRBJ2-2, reads KAGVTQTPRYLIKTRGQQVTLSCSPISGHRSVSWYQQTPGQGLQFLFEYFSETQRNKGNFPGRFSGRQFSNSRSEMNVSTLELGDSALYLCASSLTTSGARELFFGEGSRLTVL.